This TCR beta chain appears in the sequencing data of a study of cytomegalovirus exposure and HLA in healthy donors. Whole-study findings and limits: A prior analysis recorded that most TCR beta V segments were productive about 87% or about 30% of the time. Roughly uniform depth of sequencing across donors was assumed in presence/absence analyses.

With respect to this clone: Its antigen is undetermined.

With 60 Vbeta and 13 Jbeta primers, the PCR was carried out. Sequenced by immunoSEQ multiplex PCR; TCRdb stores in-frame clones only, minus some. The sample lists about 150,000 clones, approximately 80% occurring once. The sequencing sample was made of PBMCs. The sequence was collected from a male donor in good health and CMV-seronegative.

The CDR3 DNA reads as TGTGCCAGCAGCTTGGAATTAGGCACAGATACGCAGTATTTT. Its translation: CASSLELGTDTQYF. The chain combines TRBV5-6 with TRBJ2-3; no clear D gene. The CDR3 covers 14 residues. Germline V lookup: CDR1 SGHDT, CDR2 YYEEEE. Trimming stripped 0 bases from V and 1 base from J, with 6 bases between. The variable domain in full, with the rest retrieved from reference TRBV5-6 and TRBJ2-3, is DAGVTQSPTHLIKTRGQQVTLRCSPKSGHDTVSWYQQALGQGPQFIFQYYEEEERQRGNFPDRFSGHQFPNYSSELNVNALLLGDSALYLCASSLELGTDTQYFGPGTRLTVL.